This T cell receptor beta chain was identified in a study of graft-versus-host responses after intestinal transplantation. Study at large: Each transplant was multivisceral, liver-intestinal, or isolated intestinal. Once they had received anti-thymocyte globulin induction, all recipients took tacrolimus and steroids for roughly three years. Study results and limitations: Analysis identified GvH clones in recipient marrow, with some appearing first in ileum or blood.

As concerns this clone: Its antigen is not known.

V lost 2 bases, J lost 4 bases, and 13 bases lay in between. Germline V gene lookup returns CDR1 SGHNT and CDR2 YYREEE (reference sequence). This CDR3 spans 15 amino acids. The protocol was immunoSEQ multiplex PCR, while the TCRdb copy is restricted to in-frame clones and leaves out a portion. Among 80,000 to 100,000 clones listed, roughly four fifths were seen once. The specimen comprised unstimulated CD8+ T cells sorted from spleen or lymph node cells, sampled before intestinal transplant. The receptor was derived from a human donor who received an intestinal transplant. The J gene is TRBJ2-1, the V gene TRBV5-4, with TRBD2 as a possible D gene (5 bases). The CDR3 here is CASSFAGGFYNEQFF. The DNA for the CDR3 is TGTGCCAGCAGCTTCGCGGGCGGGTTTTACAATGAGCAGTTCTTC.